Below are 20 T cell receptor beta chains sequenced from a single sample in a study of T cells in Graves' hyperthyroidism and ophthalmopathy. Researchers amplified the TCR beta CDR3 regions from RNA transcripts. HTBI primers were employed in a first-round RT-PCR of the TCR CDR3. TCRdb analysed the multiplex PCR reads with MiXCR anew, one entry per CDR3 protein. The table has 200,000 or so distinct CDR3 sequences, about a sixth seen once. The sequencing sample was made of blood. The receptors were sampled from a woman in her fifties or sixties with Graves' hyperthyroidism.

There are a few counts of this clonotype. The V and J genes are TRBV10-3 and TRBJ2-5; maybe TRBD1 (5 bases). Germline V gives CDR1 ENHRY, CDR2 SYGVKD. CDR3 length: 13 amino acids. With 3 bases removed from V and 2 bases from J, the gap between germline ends came to 7 bases. As DNA, the CDR3 is TGTGCCATCAGTGACAGGGAACAAGAGACCCAGTACTTC. It specifies CAISDREQETQYF.

This clonotype has ten or more counts. The rearrangement uses TRBV11-3 and TRBJ2-1, with 9 nucleotides matching TRBD2. This CDR3 has 15 amino acids. Looked up from germline, CDR1 is SGHNT and CDR2 is YENEEA. V was pared by 1 base and J by 5 bases, with 3 bases of the junction left unmatched. The DNA of the CDR3 is TGTGCCAGCAGCTTAGTTAGCGGGAGCCACAATGAGCAGTTCTTC. It is translated as CASSLVSGSHNEQFF.

This clonotype was seen more than once but under ten times. This chain connects TRBV6-6 to TRBJ1-2, with D unresolved. This CDR3 spans 15 amino acids. The V gene lost 1 base and the J gene lost 2 bases, with 11 bases spanning the gap. In germline, CDR1 is MNHNY, CDR2 SVGAGI (reference sequence). This chain's CDR3 is CASSYYTAGNYGYTF. The CDR3 DNA follows: TGTGCCAGCAGTTACTATACAGCCGGCAACTATGGCTACACCTTC.

The chain links TRBV6-1 to TRBJ2-7; 10 positions agree with TRBD2. CDR1 is MNHNS, CDR2 SASEGT, per germline. With V trimmed by 3 bases and J by 7 bases, 9 bases remained unmatched. The CDR3 is 15 residues long. The CDR3, as DNA: TGTGCCAGCAGTGATCCTAGCGGGAGAGTGTATGAGCAGTACTTC. This translates into CASSDPSGRVYEQYF.

The chain employs TRBV30 and TRBJ2-1; 10 bases are a match to TRBD2. From germline, CDR1 is GTSNPN and CDR2 SVGIG (reference sequence). The CDR3 totals 15 residues. The trim removed 5 bases at V and 4 bases at J, leaving 8 bases unmatched. This chain's CDR3 is CAWESGRAAYNEQFF. In DNA, the CDR3 is TGTGCCTGGGAAAGCGGGAGGGCCGCGTACAATGAGCAGTTCTTC.

This clonotype was found a few times. The chain joins TRBV7-2 to TRBJ1-2; TRBD1 might be the D (5 bases). Germline V gene lookup returns CDR1 SGHTA and CDR2 FQGNSA. This CDR3 is 16 amino acids long. V lost 7 bases and J 5 bases, leaving 23 bases between the germline ends. DNA of the CDR3: TGTGCCAGCACCCCCAATTGGGGCAGGGACGCTTATGGCTACACCTTC. Encoded protein: CASTPNWGRDAYGYTF.

At least ten counts were recorded for this clonotype. V usage is TRBV5-1 and J usage is TRBJ2-7; D remains unclear. This CDR3 region has 13 residues. Germline V gives CDR1 SGHRS, CDR2 YFSETQ. Trimming cost V 4 bases and J 3 bases, with 11 bases left between them. This chain's CDR3 is CASSVEQFYEQYF. The CDR3 DNA follows: TGCGCCAGCAGCGTGGAGCAGTTCTACGAGCAGTACTTC. Using reference TRBV5-1 and TRBJ2-7 for the parts outside the CDR3, the full variable domain is KAGVTQTPRYLIKTRGQQVTLSCSPISGHRSVSWYQQTPGQGLQFLFEYFSETQRNKGNFPGRFSGRQFSNSRSEMNVSTLELGDSALYLCASSVEQFYEQYFGPGTRLTVT.

The chain combines TRBV20-1 with TRBJ2-5; D remains unclear. The CDR3 is 14 residues long. CDR1 is DFQATT, CDR2 SNEGSKA, per germline (reference sequence). V shed 3 bases and J shed 2 bases, with 13 bases lying between them. CDR3 sequence: CSARISGRQETQYF. CDR3 sequence (DNA): TGCAGTGCTAGGATATCAGGCAGACAAGAGACCCAGTACTTC.

This clonotype was recorded at least ten times. The V call is TRBV12-3 or TRBV12-4, the J call TRBJ2-3; no firm D call. The CDR3 extends over 15 amino acids. V was shortened by 1 base and J by 0 bases, with 8 bases between the two germline ends. Written as DNA, the CDR3 is TGTGCCAGCAGTTTAGAACAGACTAGCACAGATACGCAGTATTTT. Encoded protein: CASSLEQTSTDTQYF.

The rearrangement links TRBV27 to TRBJ2-2; D unresolved. The CDR3 spans 13 residues. The germline V and J ends were trimmed by 2 bases and 4 bases, with 5 bases remaining between them. The germline V gene encodes CDR1 MNHEY and CDR2 SMNVEV (reference sequence). The CDR3, as DNA: TGTGCCAGCAGTTTACCTCGCACCGGGGAGCTGTTTTTT. Encoded protein: CASSLPRTGELFF.

This clonotype was counted a few times. The conserved closing phenylalanine or tryptophan is absent in this CDR3, likely reflecting a read error. The chain couples TRBV20-1 to TRBJ2-1; D is unresolved. V lost 5 bases, J lost 0 bases, and 11 bases lay in between. Germline lookup yields CDR1 DFQATT and CDR2 SNEGSKA (reference sequence). The length of the CDR3 is 14 residues. DNA for the CDR3: TGCAGTGCTCGCGACGGGTCCTCCTACAATGAGCAGTTCCTC. Translation: CSARDGSSYNEQFL.

This clonotype was seen at least ten times. CDR3 protein: CASGGSGRTGELFF. The CDR3 nucleotides are TGTGCCAGTGGAGGGAGCGGGAGAACCGGGGAGCTGTTTTTT. J is TRBJ2-2 and V is TRBV12-3 or TRBV12-4, with 8 bases identical to TRBD2. CDR3 length equals 14 residues. J was trimmed by 5 bases and V by 9 bases; bases with no gene match: 8.

This clonotype was seen ten or more times. The chain has TRBV29-1 and TRBJ2-1; D gene uncertain. V lost 7 bases and J lost 4, with 8 bases in between. CDR3 length: 11 amino acids. The germline V gene encodes CDR1 SQVTM and CDR2 ANQGSEA. The DNA for the CDR3 is TGCAGCGACACCAATTACAATGAGCAGTTCTTC. This translates into CSDTNYNEQFF.

This clonotype was recorded at least ten times. V is TRBV6-1 and J is TRBJ2-7; D ambiguous. V lost 7 bases to trimming and J lost 0 bases, with 19 bases between them. From germline, CDR1 is MNHNS and CDR2 SASEGT. The CDR3 totals 16 residues. The CDR3 loop reads CASTDAAVGRSYEQYF. The CDR3 DNA reads TGTGCCAGCACCGACGCGGCCGTCGGGCGCTCCTACGAGCAGTACTTC.

This clonotype showed up many times. The chain combines TRBV28 with TRBJ2-5; 7 nucleotides match TRBD2. CDR3 size: 16 residues. Germline lookup yields CDR1 MDHEN and CDR2 SYDVKM. J was trimmed by 2 bases and V by 2 bases; bases with no gene match: 8. CDR3 protein: CASSLISGGPQETQYF. Written as DNA, the CDR3 is TGTGCCAGCAGTTTAATTTCGGGGGGACCGCAAGAGACCCAGTACTTC.

This rearrangement joins TRBV6-1 to TRBJ1-6, with 9 bases identical to TRBD1. The germline V gene encodes CDR1 MNHNS and CDR2 SASEGT. The CDR3 spans 17 residues. J gave up 7 bases and V 7 bases, and 14 bases lay outside the gene matches. Here the CDR3 reads CASIKTPGQGLNSPLHF. The CDR3 bases are TGTGCCAGCATCAAAACTCCTGGACAGGGGCTGAATTCACCCCTCCACTTT.

This clonotype was counted ten times or more. The chain links TRBV29-1 to TRBJ2-3, with D unclear. Trimming removed 6 bases at V and 2 bases at J, with 15 bases between. Looked up from germline, CDR1 is SQVTM and CDR2 is ANQGSEA. The CDR3 length is 14 residues. The CDR3 DNA reads as TGCAGCGTCCGATCCGGCGCGAACACAGATACGCAGTATTTT. Amino acids: CSVRSGANTDTQYF.

There are many counts of this clonotype. The rearrangement uses TRBV5-1 and TRBJ2-3; 7 bases map to TRBD1. CDR3 length: 16 amino acids. The germline V gene has CDR1 SGHRS and CDR2 YFSETQ. V gave up 4 bases and J gave up 1 base; unmatched junction bases: 9. CDR3 loop: CASSKGTDPRTDTQYF. Here the CDR3 DNA reads TGCGCCAGCAGCAAAGGGACAGATCCACGCACAGATACGCAGTATTTT.

This clonotype was counted ten times or more. The chain carries TRBV3-1 and TRBJ2-1; TRBD2 matches at 13 bases. Germline V gives CDR1 LGHDT, CDR2 YNNKEL (reference sequence). V lost 1 base, J lost 6 bases, and 3 bases stayed unmatched. The CDR3 spans 16 residues. CDR3 sequence reads: CASSQATSGRGNEQFF. The DNA for the CDR3 is TGTGCCAGCAGCCAAGCTACTAGCGGGAGGGGCAATGAGCAGTTCTTC.

This clonotype appeared a few times. This rearrangement joins TRBV4-1 to TRBJ2-3; 11 bases line up with TRBD2. The V and J ends lost 3 bases and 6 bases, in that order; junction bases with no gene match: 8. The CDR3 is 16 amino acids. CDR1 MGHRA and CDR2 YSYEKL come from the germline V gene. For the CDR3, the DNA is TGCGCCAGCAGCCAGATTAATAGCGGGGGGGGCGATACGCAGTATTTT. It translates to CASSQINSGGGDTQYF.